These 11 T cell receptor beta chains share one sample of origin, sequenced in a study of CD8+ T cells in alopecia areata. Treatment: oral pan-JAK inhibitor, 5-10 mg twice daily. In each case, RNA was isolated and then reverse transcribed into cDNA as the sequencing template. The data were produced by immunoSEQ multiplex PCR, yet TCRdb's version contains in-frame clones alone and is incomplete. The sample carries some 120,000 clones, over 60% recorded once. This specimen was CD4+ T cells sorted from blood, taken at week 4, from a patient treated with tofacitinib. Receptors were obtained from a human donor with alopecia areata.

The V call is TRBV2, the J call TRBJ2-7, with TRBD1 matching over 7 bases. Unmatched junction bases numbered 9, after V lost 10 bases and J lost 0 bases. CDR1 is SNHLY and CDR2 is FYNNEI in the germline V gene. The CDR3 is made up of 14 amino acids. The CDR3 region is CATSRDRSSYEQYF. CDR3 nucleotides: TGTGCCACCAGCCGGGACAGAAGCTCCTACGAGCAGTACTTC. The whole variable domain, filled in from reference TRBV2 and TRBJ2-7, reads EPEVTQTPSHQVTQMGQEVILRCVPISNHLYFYWYRQILGQKVEFLVSFYNNEISEKSEIFDDQFSVERPDGSNFTLKIRSTKLEDSAMYFCATSRDRSSYEQYFGPGTRLTVT.

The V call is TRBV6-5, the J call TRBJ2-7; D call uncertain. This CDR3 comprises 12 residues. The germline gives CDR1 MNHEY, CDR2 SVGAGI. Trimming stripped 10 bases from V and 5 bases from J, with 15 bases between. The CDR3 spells CAIGARSNEQYF. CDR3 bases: TGTGCCATCGGAGCGAGAAGTAACGAGCAGTACTTC.

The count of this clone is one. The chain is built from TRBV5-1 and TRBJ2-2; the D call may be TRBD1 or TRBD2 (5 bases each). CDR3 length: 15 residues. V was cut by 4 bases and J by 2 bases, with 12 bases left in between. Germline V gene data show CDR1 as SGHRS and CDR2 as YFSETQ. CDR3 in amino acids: CASSTGTHNTGELFF. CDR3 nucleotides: TGCGCCAGCAGCACCGGGACCCATAACACCGGGGAGCTGTTTTTT.

The CDR3 DNA reads as TGCAGCGTTGTCGGGAGCAGGAGGGCGAACACTGAAGCTTTCTTT. Its translation: CSVVGSRRANTEAFF. This chain joins TRBV29-1 and TRBJ1-1, with D hard to call. CDR1 and CDR2 from the germline V gene are SQVTM and ANQGSEA. Trimming shortened V by 4 bases and J by 1 base, and 16 bases separated the two germline ends. The CDR3 is 15 residues long.

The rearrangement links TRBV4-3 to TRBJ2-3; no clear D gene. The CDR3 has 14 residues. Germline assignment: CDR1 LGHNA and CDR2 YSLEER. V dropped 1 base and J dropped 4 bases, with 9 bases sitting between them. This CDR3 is CASSQAGNPDTQYF. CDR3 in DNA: TGCGCCAGCAGCCAAGCTGGGAACCCAGATACGCAGTATTTT.

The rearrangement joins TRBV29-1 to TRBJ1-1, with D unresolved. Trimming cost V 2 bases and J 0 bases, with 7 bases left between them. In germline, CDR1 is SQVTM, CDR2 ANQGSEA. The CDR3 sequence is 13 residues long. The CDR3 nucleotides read TGCAGCGTTGAAAGGAGGCTGAACACTGAAGCTTTCTTT. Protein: CSVERRLNTEAFF.

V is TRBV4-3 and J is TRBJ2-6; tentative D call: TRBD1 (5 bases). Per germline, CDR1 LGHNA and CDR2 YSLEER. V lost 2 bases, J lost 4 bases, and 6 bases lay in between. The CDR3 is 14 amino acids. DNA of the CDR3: TGCGCCAGCAGCCAACAGGGAGGGGCCAACGTCCTGACTTTC. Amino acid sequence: CASSQQGGANVLTF.

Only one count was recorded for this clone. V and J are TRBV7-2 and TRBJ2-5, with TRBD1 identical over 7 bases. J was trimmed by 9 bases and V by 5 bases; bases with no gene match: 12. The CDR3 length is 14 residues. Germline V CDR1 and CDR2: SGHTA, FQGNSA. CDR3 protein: CASSPRQGVSSQYF. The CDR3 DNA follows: TGTGCCAGCAGCCCCCGACAGGGCGTGAGCTCCCAGTACTTC.

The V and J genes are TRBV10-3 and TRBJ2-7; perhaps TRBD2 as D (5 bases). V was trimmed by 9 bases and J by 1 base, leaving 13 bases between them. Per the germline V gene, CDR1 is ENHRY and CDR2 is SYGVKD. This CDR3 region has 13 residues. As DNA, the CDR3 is TGTGCCATGTCCCGGGAAGTTTCCTACGAGCAGTACTTC. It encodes CAMSREVSYEQYF.

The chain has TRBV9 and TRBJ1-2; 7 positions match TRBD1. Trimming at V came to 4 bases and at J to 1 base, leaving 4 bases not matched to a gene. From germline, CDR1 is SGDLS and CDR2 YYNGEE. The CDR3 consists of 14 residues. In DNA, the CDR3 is TGTGCCAGCAGCCCCCGGGACAGTAACTATGGCTACACCTTC. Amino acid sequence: CASSPRDSNYGYTF. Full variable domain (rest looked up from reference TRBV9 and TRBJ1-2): DSGVTQTPKHLITATGQRVTLRCSPRSGDLSVYWYQQSLDQGLQFLIQYYNGEERAKGNILERFSAQQFPDLHSELNLSSLELGDSALYFCASSPRDSNYGYTFGSGTRLTVV.

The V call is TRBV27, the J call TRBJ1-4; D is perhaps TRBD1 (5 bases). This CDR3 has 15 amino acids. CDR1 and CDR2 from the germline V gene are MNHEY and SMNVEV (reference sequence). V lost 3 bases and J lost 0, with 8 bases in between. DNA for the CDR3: TGTGCCAGCAGTTTCGGGGGTGCAACTAATGAAAAACTGTTTTTT. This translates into CASSFGGATNEKLFF.